Each of the 5 T cell receptor beta chains below was sequenced from the same sample in a study of blood T cells in healthy people across ages. Through a sample-barcoded 5' primer and a J-beta primer mix, a second PCR was run for about 6 to 12 cycles. TCRdb reprocessed the 5' RACE reads via MiXCR and lists one record per CDR3 protein. This sample carries about 720,000 distinct CDR3 sequences, 20% to 25% of them seen once, and the ten largest clones take approximately 3.7%. A further study also used this sample, focusing on T cells of mothers and their children.

Material: blood. These receptors all stem from a boy aged 5-17 years in good health.

The chain uses TRBV20-1 and TRBJ2-3; D gene unclear. Germline CDR1 is DFQATT and CDR2 is SNEGSKA (reference sequence). CDR3 length equals 14 residues. V was cut by 2 bases and J by 0 bases, with 9 bases left in between. This chain's CDR3 is CSARSPTSTDTQYF. For the CDR3, the DNA is TGCAGTGCTAGATCTCCCACTAGCACAGATACGCAGTATTTT.

The chain carries TRBV4-3 and TRBJ2-1; 8 bases align to TRBD2. Germline V gene data show CDR1 as LGHNA and CDR2 as YSLEER. The CDR3 runs to 18 residues. The V and J ends lost 0 bases and 5 bases, in that order; junction bases with no gene match: 12. The CDR3 DNA reads TGCGCCAGCAGCCAAGATCCATGGCGGGGGGCCTTGAACAATGAGCAGTTCTTC. As protein: CASSQDPWRGALNNEQFF.

This clonotype was seen more than once but under ten times. V usage is TRBV4-1 and J usage is TRBJ2-2; D possibly uses TRBD1 or TRBD2 (5 bases each). Looked up from germline, CDR1 is MGHRA and CDR2 is YSYEKL. V shed 5 bases and J shed 6 bases, with 10 bases lying between them. CDR3 length: 13 amino acids. The chain's CDR3 is CASSVWDAGELFF. The CDR3, as DNA: TGCGCCAGCAGCGTATGGGACGCCGGGGAGCTGTTTTTT.

This clonotype was counted a few times. The rearrangement joins TRBV28 to TRBJ2-1; 12 nucleotides match TRBD2. In germline, CDR1 is MDHEN, CDR2 SYDVKM. This CDR3 has 16 amino acids. With 2 bases clipped from V and 7 bases from J, the junction kept 6 bases outside the gene matches. The DNA for the CDR3 is TGTGCCAGCAGTTTAGGGGGACTAGCGGGTGAAAATGAGCAGTTCTTC. Translated: CASSLGGLAGENEQFF.

The chain is built from TRBV4-3 and TRBJ1-1; no clear D. Germline V gene lookup returns CDR1 LGHNA and CDR2 YSLEER. The ends were cut back, 0 bases at V and 5 bases at J, with 13 bases in the middle. The CDR3 extends over 15 amino acids. CDR3 sequence reads: CASSQEDEGWTEAFF. Here the CDR3 DNA reads TGCGCCAGCAGCCAAGAAGACGAGGGATGGACTGAAGCTTTCTTT.